Listed below are T cell receptor beta chains from one sample, sequenced in a study of T-cell reconstitution after alpha-beta-depleted transplantation in children. TCRdb used MiXCR to reprocess the PCR reads, holding one entry per CDR3 protein. The top ten clones hold about 28% of a sample with approximately 1,000,000 distinct CDR3 sequences, about 30% of them seen once. This material consisted of PBMCs, mostly from graft donor cells, taken 360 days after TCRalphabeta/CD19-depleted stem cell transplant. Source of these receptors: a boy less than two years old who had a stem cell transplant for SCID, so the T cells may come from the graft donor. Each CDR3 is given without its conserved first and last residue. Each record gives: V gene, clone size, J gene, CDR3 protein. Expanded clones are given a class, and other clones once, few, many or no size at all.

TRBV30	few	TRBJ2-1	AWTSFNEQF
TRBV6-5	.	TRBJ1-6	ASSSTGWALH
TRBV10-3	.	TRBJ2-3	AIKQGYRDTQY
TRBV7-9	few	TRBJ2-7	ASSWGETVRHEQY
TRBV5-1	few	TRBJ2-2	ASSATGGNTGELF
TRBV3-1	.	TRBJ2-1	ASSRGVGGNEQF
TRBV20-1	few	TRBJ2-3	SARYRDTQY
TRBV29-1	.	TRBJ2-7	SVVEGRGPPYEQY
TRBV20-1	.	TRBJ1-1	SASGRGIMNTEAF
TRBV2	.	TRBJ2-7	ASSRQRSSYEQY
TRBV2	few	TRBJ2-7	ASSEGRSSYEQY
TRBV20-1	.	TRBJ2-5	SARAGTGGKTQY
TRBV4-2	.	TRBJ2-7	ASSQVGGTPYEQY
TRBV7-6	.	TRBJ2-3	ASSLVFPGGDTDTQY
TRBV27	.	TRBJ1-2	ASSPNRGNYGYT
TRBV2	.	TRBJ2-2	ASREGRGQNTGELF
TRBV12-3/TRBV12-4	.	TRBJ2-1	ASSKGGWEQF
TRBV15	few	TRBJ2-3	ATSRDSASGKADTQY
TRBV11-2	few	TRBJ2-1	ASSSRRRRPDSYNEQF
TRBV6-1	.	TRBJ1-3	ASSQSTGNTIY
TRBV5-1	.	TRBJ1-1	ASSSRGLDEAF
TRBV20-1	.	TRBJ2-2	SASKPPDTGELF
TRBV20-1	.	TRBJ2-7	SARVRGGLAGHYEQY
TRBV29-1	few	TRBJ1-1	SVEGGGMNTEAF
TRBV4-2	few	TRBJ2-3	ASSQDLTRDTQY
TRBV21-1	few	TRBJ2-4	ASSKGGTLVAKNIQY
TRBV9	.	TRBJ1-1	ASSLAPWPNTEAF
TRBV20-1	few	TRBJ2-5	SVQAIETQY
TRBV4-1	few	TRBJ2-7	ASSGSSGGPTYEQY
TRBV18	.	TRBJ1-1	ASSPGSFANTEAF
TRBV27	.	TRBJ2-7	ASSLWASGGREQY
TRBV13	.	TRBJ1-2	ASSWRTDSH
TRBV6-6	few	TRBJ1-1	ASTLTGDSEAF
TRBV10-2	.	TRBJ2-7	ASSFWLSYEQY
TRBV5-1	few	TRBJ2-7	ASSWQESYEQY
TRBV20-1	.	TRBJ2-5	SAHTDRGHETQY
TRBV4-3	once	TRBJ1-2	ASSQDGRGFGYGYT